This TCR beta chain was obtained from a study of blood T cell repertoires in COVID-19. Study as a whole: From T cells, B-cell-depleted T cells, or PBMCs came the material, which was cDNA or gDNA.

Profiling relied on immunoSEQ multiplex PCR, and the TCRdb table lists in-frame clones only, not all of them. Of about 140,000 clones listed, around 80% are singletons. The germline V gene encodes CDR1 SNHLY and CDR2 FYNNEI. The CDR3 contains 13 residues. Trimming took off 6 bases at V and 7 bases at J, with 12 bases between the two ends. The sequence was obtained from a man aged 45 to 65 with acute or convalescent COVID-19. Sequencing input: peripheral blood. The chain links TRBV2 to TRBJ2-2, with D possibly being TRBD2 (6 bases). The CDR3 protein is CASSQGGSGELFF. Written as DNA, the CDR3 is TGTGCCAGCAGCCAGGGAGGTAGCGGGGAGCTGTTTTTT.